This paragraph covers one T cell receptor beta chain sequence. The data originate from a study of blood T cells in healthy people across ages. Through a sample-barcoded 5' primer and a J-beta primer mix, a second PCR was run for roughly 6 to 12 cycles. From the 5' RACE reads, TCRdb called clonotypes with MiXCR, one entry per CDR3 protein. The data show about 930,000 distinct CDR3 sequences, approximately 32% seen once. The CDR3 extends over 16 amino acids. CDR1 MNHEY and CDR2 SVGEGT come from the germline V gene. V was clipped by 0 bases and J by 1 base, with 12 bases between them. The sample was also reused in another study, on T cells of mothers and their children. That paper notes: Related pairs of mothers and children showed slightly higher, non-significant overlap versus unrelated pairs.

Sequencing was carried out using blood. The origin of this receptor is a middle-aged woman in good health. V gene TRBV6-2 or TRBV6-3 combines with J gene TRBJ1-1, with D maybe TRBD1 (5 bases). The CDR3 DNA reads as TGTGCCAGCAGTTACTCCGTCGACAGTGGGAACACTGAAGCTTTCTTT. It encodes CASSYSVDSGNTEAFF.